Here is one TCR beta chain with its context. Its antigen is currently unknown. The data were taken from a study of T cell responses to AZD1222 COVID-19 vaccine. Study-wide results and limits: Reports indicate that nearly half of spike-specific TCRs are directed at unmutated variant regions. A mostly white British donor set with more females was recruited, and clonal diversity was possibly underestimated.

Libraries were prepared by immunoSEQ multiplex PCR; TCRdb keeps only in-frame clonotypes and omits some of them. The table has approximately 140,000 clones, approximately 90% seen once. In germline, CDR1 is MRHNA, CDR2 SNTAGT. V shed 0 bases and J 0 bases; nucleotides not matched to a gene: 5. There are 19 residues in the CDR3. The chain has TRBV6-4 and TRBJ2-1; 13 bases fit TRBD2. Sequenced material: peripheral blood, taken on day 0 of AZD1222 vaccination. The TCR originated in an adult in good health. CDR3 bases: TGTGCCAGCAGTGACTCGAAGACTAGCGGGAGGATCTCCTACAATGAGCAGTTCTTC. Its translation is CASSDSKTSGRISYNEQFF.